The T cell receptor beta chain under discussion was sequenced for a study of vaccination and CD4 T cells after COVID-19. The wider study: Each control culture was treated with a CEFX pool, an HIV-1 Nef pool, or no peptide. Whole-study findings and limits: SARS-CoV-2-reactive clonotype medians increased from roughly 21 to 40, not significantly. It was found that, in convalescent patients, 304 of 307 vaccine-specific clones were spike mono-reactive.

Cultured CD4+ T-cell DNA underwent Oncomine TCR Beta short-read sequencing. TCRdb recomputed calls from the PCR reads with MiXCR, one row per CDR3 protein. The sample holds about 21,000 distinct CDR3 sequences, 45% to 50% seen once. V lost 1 base to trimming and J lost 5 bases, with 12 bases between them. This CDR3 region has 15 residues. The V gene's germline CDR1 is LGHNA and CDR2 YNFKEQ. As for this clonotype: Antigen specificity is unknown.

Treatment reported: approximately nine-day PBMC culture with coronavirus spike peptide pools or control peptides (ViraFEST assay). IL-2 (about 10 IU/ml) and peptide pools (about 9.4 ug/ml) were added to cultures of two million PBMCs per well. The sequenced sample consisted of CD4+ T cells from blood, cultured in vitro. V is TRBV4-2 and J is TRBJ1-5; maybe TRBD1 (5 bases). The sequence derives from a human donor who had recovered from COVID-19. The CDR3 bases are TGTGCCAGCAGCCAAGTACAAGGGACCGATCAGCCCCAGCATTTT. Protein: CASSQVQGTDQPQHF.